Below, 9 T cell receptor beta chains from the same sample are listed, as sequenced in a study of breast tumors, draining lymph nodes, adjacent tissues. TCRdb independently ran MiXCR on the multiplex PCR reads; one entry per CDR3 protein. The sample has 13,000 to 15,000 distinct CDR3 sequences, around 47% seen once. Specimen: tumor-adjacent breast tissue. These receptors were taken from a female donor with breast cancer. Some clones in this sample may be carry-over from other donors' samples.

This clonotype was observed many times. CDR3 bases: TGTGCCAGCAGCCCCCATAGCGGGAGACGCTACGAGCAGTACTTC. Its protein product is CASSPHSGRRYEQYF. This chain joins TRBV5-6 and TRBJ2-7; 9 bases fit TRBD2. CDR3 size: 15 residues. Germline CDR1 is SGHDT and CDR2 is YYEEEE. Trimming removed 4 bases from V and 3 bases from J; junction bases left unmatched: 8. The variable domain in full, with the rest retrieved from reference TRBV5-6 and TRBJ2-7, is DAGVTQSPTHLIKTRGQQVTLRCSPKSGHDTVSWYQQALGQGPQFIFQYYEEEERQRGNFPDRFSGHQFPNYSSELNVNALLLGDSALYLCASSPHSGRRYEQYFGPGTRLTVT.

The CDR3 nucleotides read TGTGCCAGCAGCTTTGGGACCGATTCACCCCTCCACTTT. Translated: CASSFGTDSPLHF. V gene TRBV7-9 combines with J gene TRBJ1-6; D perhaps matches TRBD1 (5 bases). The V and J ends lost 3 bases and 8 bases respectively, with 8 bases between them. Per the germline V gene, CDR1 is SEHNR and CDR2 is FQNEAQ (reference sequence). The CDR3 totals 13 residues.

This clonotype has at least ten counts. This sequence may be a read error, since a much larger clone differs from it by one base. The CDR3 region has the DNA TGCAGTGCTAGCCGGCCTGCTGGTTCCTCCGAGCAGTACTTC. Protein sequence: CSASRPAGSSEQYF. This chain uses TRBV20-1 with TRBJ2-7, with D unresolved. There are 14 residues in the CDR3. Germline lookup yields CDR1 DFQATT and CDR2 SNEGSKA (reference sequence).

In this sample, this clonotype turned up a few times. The chain uses TRBV6-5 and TRBJ1-6; D is unresolved. Trimming shortened V by 5 bases and J by 8 bases, and 10 bases separated the two germline ends. CDR3 length: 13 residues. Germline V gene lookup returns CDR1 MNHEY and CDR2 SVGAGI. As DNA, the CDR3 is TGTGCCAGCAGTCACAGCCCGTATTCACCCCTCCACTTT. It encodes CASSHSPYSPLHF.

V is TRBV20-1 and J is TRBJ2-5, with 7 positions matching TRBD2. V lost 4 bases, J lost 3 bases, and 8 bases stayed unmatched. Germline V gene lookup returns CDR1 DFQATT and CDR2 SNEGSKA (reference sequence). The CDR3 is 14 amino acids. CDR3 nucleotides: TGCAGTGCTATGCGGGCTAGCGGAAAAGAGACCCAGTACTTC. Translation gives CSAMRASGKETQYF.

This clonotype was observed a single time. The chain is built from TRBV7-8 and TRBJ2-7; D might be TRBD2 (6 bases). The CDR3 consists of 14 residues. The germline CDR1 and CDR2 sequences are SGHVS and FQNEAQ. V was clipped by 1 base and J by 0 bases, with 7 bases between them. This CDR3 reads CASSLVRGSYEQYF. The DNA for the CDR3 is TGTGCCAGCAGCTTAGTGCGGGGCTCCTACGAGCAGTACTTC.

This clonotype was seen once. The chain joins TRBV7-3 to TRBJ1-2; maybe TRBD1 (5 bases). V was cut by 0 bases and J by 2 bases, with 7 bases left in between. The CDR3 contains 14 residues. Germline CDR1 SGHTA, CDR2 FQGTGA. CDR3 in DNA: TGTGCCAGCAGCTTAACGCGGGGGAACTATGGCTACACCTTC. Its protein is CASSLTRGNYGYTF.

There are many counts of this clonotype. One base away lies a much larger clone, so this may be a sequencing read error. This chain links TRBV7-3 with TRBJ2-7; 10 bases are a match to TRBD2. Germline V gives CDR1 SGHTA, CDR2 FQGTGA. This CDR3 region has 17 residues. The CDR3 nucleotides are TGTACCAGCAGCTTAACAGCGGCTAGCGGGAGCTCCTACGAGCAGTACTTC. Protein sequence: CTSSLTAASGSSYEQYF.

The chain couples TRBV2 to TRBJ2-6; 7 positions agree with TRBD1. This CDR3 comprises 12 residues. In germline, CDR1 is SNHLY, CDR2 FYNNEI. J was trimmed by 9 bases and V by 5 bases; bases with no gene match: 1. As DNA, the CDR3 is TGTGCCAGCAGTTACAGGGGCAACGTCCTGACTTTC. Protein: CASSYRGNVLTF.